This T cell receptor (beta chain) was found in a study of T cell changes during pregnancy in multiple sclerosis. Clones were read by immunoSEQ multiplex PCR, and TCRdb kept only the in-frame ones, dropping some. The sample has around 60,000 clones, around 90% seen once. The V end lost 2 bases, the J end lost 5 bases, and 7 bases lay between the germline ends. The CDR3 covers 12 residues. The germline gives CDR1 MNHNS, CDR2 SASEGT. This TCR came from a female donor in good health, enrolled as a control in a pregnancy study. The rearrangement joins TRBV6-1 to TRBJ2-7, with D perhaps matching TRBD1 (6 bases). The sample in question was CD4+ T cells from peripheral blood mononuclear cells, obtained after pregnancy. CDR3 protein: CASSEQGNEQYF. In DNA, the CDR3 is TGTGCCAGCAGTGAACAGGGGAACGAGCAGTACTTC.